The 14 T cell receptor beta chains below were found in one sample sequenced in a study of blood T cell repertoires in COVID-19. Assay: immunoSEQ multiplex PCR; the TCRdb copy retains only in-frame clones and omits some. This table has about 70,000 clones, more than 70% appearing once. The source material was peripheral blood. The receptors originated from a woman of 80 years or more with active or convalescent COVID-19.

The rearrangement links TRBV6-2 or TRBV6-3 to TRBJ1-5; 10 bases agree with TRBD1. This CDR3 has 16 residues. V shed 2 bases, J shed 7 bases, and the junction held 8 bases outside the gene matches. Germline CDR1 MNHEY, CDR2 SVGEGT. In nucleotides, the CDR3 is TGTGCCAGCAGTTACCAGACAGGGGGCGTCGTCCAGCCCCAGCATTTT. Its protein product is CASSYQTGGVVQPQHF.

The CDR3 region has the DNA TGTGCCAGCACTAGGACTCCGCGAAACACCATATATTTT. Translating gives CASTRTPRNTIYF. The chain carries TRBV2 and TRBJ1-3, with D unclear. CDR3 length equals 13 residues. Germline V gives CDR1 SNHLY, CDR2 FYNNEI. The V and J ends lost 7 bases and 5 bases respectively, with 12 bases between them.

J is TRBJ2-7 and V is TRBV19; possibly TRBD2 for D (5 bases). Germline V gene data show CDR1 as LNHDA and CDR2 as SQIVND (reference sequence). The CDR3 has 13 amino acids. V was shortened by 3 bases and J by 6 bases, with 12 bases between the two germline ends. CDR3 sequence: CASSIRAAGEQYF. CDR3 nucleotides: TGTGCCAGTAGTATTCGGGCCGCGGGCGAGCAGTACTTC.

The chain recombines TRBV6-5 with TRBJ2-7; 10 nucleotides match TRBD1. The CDR3 is made up of 15 amino acids. Germline trimming cut 6 bases from V and 3 bases from J; bases unmatched to any gene: 8. Germline CDR1 is MNHEY and CDR2 is SVGAGI. CDR3 sequence reads: CASSKDRTGGYEQYF. The CDR3 bases are TGTGCCAGCAGCAAAGACCGGACAGGGGGCTACGAGCAGTACTTC.

J is TRBJ2-5 and V is TRBV7-9; 11 positions match TRBD1. Losses at the gene ends were 5 bases for V and 5 bases for J; bases not matched to a gene: 7. CDR1 SEHNR and CDR2 FQNEAQ come from the germline V gene (reference sequence). This CDR3 contains 15 residues. The DNA of the CDR3 is TGTGCCAGCAGCGGACCGGGACAGGGGGGCGAGACCCAGTACTTC. Protein product: CASSGPGQGGETQYF.

The rearrangement joins TRBV7-9 to TRBJ2-2, with D perhaps TRBD1 (5 bases). The CDR3 is 16 residues long. V was clipped by 5 bases and J by 6 bases, with 19 bases between them. The germline CDR1 and CDR2 sequences are SEHNR and FQNEAQ (reference sequence). The DNA of the CDR3 is TGTGCCAGCAGCCGAAACGTTGGGCAGGGTGCCGGGGAGCTGTTTTTT. The encoded protein is CASSRNVGQGAGELFF.

The V call is TRBV4-1, the J call TRBJ2-1; TRBD2 matches 8 bases. Germline V CDR1 and CDR2: MGHRA, YSYEKL. Trimming took 4 bases from V and 5 from J; bases not matched to a gene: 10. CDR3 length: 16 residues. The CDR3 loop is CASSPYPGGADNEQFF. The DNA for the CDR3 is TGCGCCAGCAGCCCCTACCCCGGGGGGGCTGACAATGAGCAGTTCTTC.

The gene calls are TRBV29-1 and TRBJ1-2; D possibly corresponds to TRBD1 (6 bases). There are 13 residues in the CDR3. With 4 bases removed from V and 2 bases from J, the gap between germline ends came to 11 bases. Germline CDR1 reads SQVTM; CDR2 reads ANQGSEA. As DNA, the CDR3 is TGCAGCGTTGTGCAGGGGCAAAACTATGGCTACACCTTC. The encoded protein is CSVVQGQNYGYTF.

This clone was detected a few times. Here the CDR3 DNA reads TGTGCCAGCAGCTTAGCTCTATCAACGGGGGGTAATTCACCCCTCCACTTT. Its translation: CASSLALSTGGNSPLHF. This chain joins TRBV7-8 and TRBJ1-6; D is perhaps TRBD1 (5 bases). The CDR3 sequence is 17 residues long. V dropped 0 bases and J dropped 6 bases, with 15 bases sitting between them. Germline lookup yields CDR1 SGHVS and CDR2 FQNEAQ.

The chain carries TRBV4-3 and TRBJ1-4; 8 bases line up with TRBD1. Germline values: CDR1 LGHNA, CDR2 YSLEER. The trim removed 1 base at V and 5 bases at J, leaving 3 bases unmatched. This CDR3 spans 15 amino acids. CDR3 in amino acids: CASSQAGGSNEKLFF. In nucleotides, the CDR3 is TGCGCCAGCAGCCAAGCAGGGGGCTCGAATGAAAAACTGTTTTTT.

The J gene is TRBJ1-3, the V gene TRBV5-1; D uncertain. The ends were cut back, 4 bases at V and 3 bases at J, with 11 bases in the middle. The CDR3 loop spans 14 amino acids. Per the germline V gene, CDR1 is SGHRS and CDR2 is YFSETQ. The CDR3 coding sequence is TGCGCCAGCAGCCCGTCCGAGGATGGAAACACCATATATTTT. Its protein is CASSPSEDGNTIYF.

CDR3 residues: CASSYRGADTQYF. Here the CDR3 DNA reads TGTGCCAGCAGCTACCGGGGGGCAGATACGCAGTATTTT. The rearrangement uses TRBV7-2 and TRBJ2-3; 7 bases agree with TRBD2. The CDR3 loop spans 13 amino acids. Germline CDR1 is SGHTA and CDR2 is FQGNSA. Trimming took 4 bases from V and 4 from J; bases not matched to a gene: 2.

The genes are TRBV7-3 and TRBJ2-2; D might be TRBD1 (6 bases). Trimming removed 4 bases at V and 2 bases at J, with 14 bases between. The CDR3 has 16 amino acids. Germline lookup yields CDR1 SGHTA and CDR2 FQGTGA. In DNA form, the CDR3 reads TGTGCCAGCAGCTCACAGGGAGAAAGTAACACCGGGGAGCTGTTTTTT. This gives the protein CASSSQGESNTGELFF.

This clone has a handful of counts. The chain is built from TRBV6-1 and TRBJ1-2; 11 bases line up with TRBD1. The V gene's germline CDR1 is MNHNS and CDR2 SASEGT. The CDR3 has 14 amino acids. The junction had 2 bases not matched to a gene; V was cut back by 3 bases and J by 5 bases. Written as DNA, the CDR3 is TGTGCCAGCAGTGACCGGGACAGGGGGTATGGCTACACCTTC. Its protein product is CASSDRDRGYGYTF.